This is a list of T cell receptor beta chains from one sample in a study of blood T cell repertoires in COVID-19. Measured with immunoSEQ multiplex PCR; TCRdb has only the in-frame clones, and not every one. The sample holds tens of thousands of clones; just over 85% are singletons and the top ten take less than 45%. Input material: peripheral blood. Receptors were obtained from a human donor in a cohort sampled during active COVID-19. CDR3s include the opening cysteine and the closing phenylalanine or tryptophan.

>TRBV12-3/TRBV12-4|TRBJ2-2|13
CATWTGVVGELFF
>TRBV6-1|TRBJ1-5|14
CASSYRDRDQPQHF
>TRBV19|TRBJ2-3|15
CASSIARLADDTQYF
>TRBV7-2|TRBJ1-2|14
CASSEGAGLYGYTF
>TRBV5-5|TRBJ2-7|15
CASSFRLTGDYEQYF
>TRBV5-4|TRBJ2-7|14
CASSRSTSSYEQYF
>TRBV12-3/TRBV12-4|TRBJ1-1|13
CASNLGGGTEAFF
>TRBV5-1|TRBJ2-2|14
CASSSDGGAGELFF
>TRBV5-4|TRBJ1-2|15
CASSAQLQGRYGYTF
>TRBV5-1|TRBJ2-1|18
CASSPVGGGGRGDNEQFF
>TRBV4-2|TRBJ2-7|15
CASSQPGSLSYEQYF
>TRBV11-3|TRBJ1-2|13
CASSLGQLYGYTF
>TRBV6-1|TRBJ2-7|18
CASSEALFGAAVGNEQYF
>TRBV10-3|TRBJ2-2|16
CAIMDNRDKNTGELFF
>TRBV5-1|TRBJ2-3|16
CASSLDPRGIRDTQYF
>TRBV4-3|TRBJ2-1|15
CASSQVGSSYNEQFF
>TRBV5-1|TRBJ2-3|15
CASRAGTSGTDTQYF
>TRBV3-1/TRBV3-2|TRBJ2-7|15
CASSDTGGGPYEQYF
>TRBV9|TRBJ1-1|13
CASSVQGGTEAFF
>TRBV5-1|TRBJ2-1|14
CASSSGAWDNEQFF
>TRBV3-1/TRBV3-2|TRBJ1-3|14
CASSQGGGSYTIYF
>TRBV9|TRBJ1-1|15
CASSVTGQGNTEAFF
>TRBV7-7|TRBJ2-1|13
CASSPNRDNEQFF
>TRBV7-7|TRBJ2-2|14
CASSPSRVAGELFF
>TRBV30|TRBJ2-5|13
CAWSGVTRETQYF
>TRBV9|TRBJ2-2|14
CASSRGQDTGELFF
>TRBV6-6|TRBJ1-1|13
CASSPPGDTEAFF
>TRBV9|TRBJ2-1|15
CASSVGTSGSNEQFF
>TRBV5-1|TRBJ2-7|14
CASSRLAGRDEQYF
>TRBV28|TRBJ1-5|16
CASSFTRPGGHQPQHF
>TRBV3-1/TRBV3-2|TRBJ1-2|13
CASSQTVGYGYTF
>TRBV18|TRBJ2-7|14
CASSQGTGSQEQYF
>TRBV6-2/TRBV6-3|TRBJ2-6|16
CASSKVGGPGANVLTF
>TRBV5-1|TRBJ2-3|14
CASSSRRGADTQYF
>TRBV28|TRBJ1-4|14
CASSLGAANEKLFF
>TRBV28|TRBJ1-5|16
CASSLLAPVADQPQHF
>TRBV29-1|TRBJ2-2|16
CSVEDQTSLNTGELFF
>TRBV28|TRBJ2-6|15
CASTVTHTGANVLTF
>TRBV4-2|TRBJ2-3|19
CASSRRRASGETSTDTQYF
>TRBV18|TRBJ1-1|14
CASSTQGLNTEAFF
>TRBV7-2|TRBJ2-1|13
CASSMDRGFEQFF
>TRBV18|TRBJ1-2|13
CASSPNTDNGYTF
>TRBV28|TRBJ2-3|17
CASSLQTAGLGTDTQYF
>TRBV30|TRBJ1-5|14
CAWSGGGQDQPQHF
>TRBV5-4|TRBJ1-2|15
CASSLLSFRGQGYTF
>TRBV30|TRBJ2-3|14
CAWSVGRGPDTQYF